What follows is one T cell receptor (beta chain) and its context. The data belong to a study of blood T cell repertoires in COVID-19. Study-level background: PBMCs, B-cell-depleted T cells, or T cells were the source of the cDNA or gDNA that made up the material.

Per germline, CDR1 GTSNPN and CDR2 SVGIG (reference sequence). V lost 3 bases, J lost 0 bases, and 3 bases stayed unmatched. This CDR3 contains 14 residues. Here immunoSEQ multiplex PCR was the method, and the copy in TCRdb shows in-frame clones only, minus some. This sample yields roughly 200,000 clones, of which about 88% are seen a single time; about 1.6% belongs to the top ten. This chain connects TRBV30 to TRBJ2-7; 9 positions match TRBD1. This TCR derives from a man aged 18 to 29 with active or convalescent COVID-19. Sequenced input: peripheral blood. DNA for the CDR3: TGTGCCTGGAGCCCGGGACAGGGCTCCTACGAGCAGTACTTC. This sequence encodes CAWSPGQGSYEQYF.